This T cell receptor (beta chain) was found in a study of Ad26.COV2.S vaccination and SARS-CoV-2 variants. The V segment lost 5 bases and the J segment 5 bases; nucleotides outside the gene matches: 11. This CDR3 spans 17 amino acids. CDR1 and CDR2 from the germline V gene are SGHTA and FQGNSA. Sequencing used immunoSEQ multiplex PCR; TCRdb keeps in-frame clones, though not all of them. The data contain roughly 410,000 clones, about 83% of them seen just once; the ten biggest clones take up around 7%. Study-wide points: Placebo recipients had lower spike-specific TCR breadth than vaccine recipients.

Regarding treatment: approximately 18 received Ad26.COV2.S at low or high dose, single or two shots; about five received placebo; per-sample allocation not given. The investigators took samples on day 63 after the first vaccine or placebo injection. At a Boston site, the person donating was an adult of 18-55 years. This clone is a singleton in its sample. Its antigen is unidentified. This sequence was found in a person aged 18-60 years who received the Ad26.COV2.S COVID-19 vaccine or a placebo. The material was peripheral blood, obtained in a trial of Ad26.COV2.S vaccine versus placebo. The chain has TRBV7-2 and TRBJ2-3; 12 bases match TRBD2. CDR3 sequence reads: CASSLELAGGPRDTQYF. The CDR3 DNA is TGTGCCAGCAGCCTCGAACTAGCGGGGGGCCCGAGAGATACGCAGTATTTT.